The present entry profiles one T cell receptor (beta chain) with its context. V lost 7 bases and J lost 0, with 9 bases in between. CDR3 length: 14 amino acids. Germline values: CDR1 MDHEN, CDR2 SYDVKM. This sample was taken from a study of control samples from healthy donors and cancer patients. Profiling relied on immunoSEQ multiplex PCR, and the TCRdb table lists in-frame clones only, not all of them. The sample holds 130,000 or so clones, over 75% seen once. Sequencing was performed on blood. The receptor's source is a man aged 50 to 60 in good health. The rearrangement links TRBV28 to TRBJ2-2, with a possible D match to TRBD1 (5 bases). The CDR3 sequence is CASMGQANTGELFF. The CDR3 region has the DNA TGTGCCAGCATGGGGCAGGCGAACACCGGGGAGCTGTTTTTT. The full variable domain, in which reference TRBV28 and TRBJ2-2 provide the parts outside the CDR3, is DVKVTQSSRYLVKRTGEKVFLECVQDMDHENMFWYRQDPGLGLRLIYFSYDVKMKEKGDIPEGYSVSREKKERFSLILESASTNQTSMYLCASMGQANTGELFFGEGSRLTVL.